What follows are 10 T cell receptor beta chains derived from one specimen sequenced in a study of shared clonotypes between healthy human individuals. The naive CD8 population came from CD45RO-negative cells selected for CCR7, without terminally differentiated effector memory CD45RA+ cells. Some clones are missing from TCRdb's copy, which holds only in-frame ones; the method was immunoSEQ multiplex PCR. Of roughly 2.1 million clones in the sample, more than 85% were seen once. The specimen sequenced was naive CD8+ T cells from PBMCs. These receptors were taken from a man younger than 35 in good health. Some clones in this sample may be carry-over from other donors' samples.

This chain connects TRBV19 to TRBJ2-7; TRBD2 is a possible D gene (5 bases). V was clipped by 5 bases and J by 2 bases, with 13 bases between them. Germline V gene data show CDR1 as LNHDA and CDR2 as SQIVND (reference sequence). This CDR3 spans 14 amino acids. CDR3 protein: CASSFRGFPYEQYF. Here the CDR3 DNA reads TGTGCCAGTAGTTTTCGGGGATTTCCCTACGAGCAGTACTTC.

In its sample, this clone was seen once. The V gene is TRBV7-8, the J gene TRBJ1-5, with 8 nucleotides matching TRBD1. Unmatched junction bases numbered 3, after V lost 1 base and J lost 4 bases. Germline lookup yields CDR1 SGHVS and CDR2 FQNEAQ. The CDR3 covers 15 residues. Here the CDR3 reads CASSLEQGGNQPQHF. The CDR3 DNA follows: TGTGCCAGCAGCTTAGAACAGGGGGGAAATCAGCCCCAGCATTTT. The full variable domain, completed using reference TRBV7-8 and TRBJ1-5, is GAGVSQSPRYKVAKRGQDVALRCDPISGHVSLFWYQQALGQGPEFLTYFQNEAQLDKSGLPSDRFFAERPEGSVSTLKIQRTQQEDSAVYLCASSLEQGGNQPQHFGDGTRLSIL.

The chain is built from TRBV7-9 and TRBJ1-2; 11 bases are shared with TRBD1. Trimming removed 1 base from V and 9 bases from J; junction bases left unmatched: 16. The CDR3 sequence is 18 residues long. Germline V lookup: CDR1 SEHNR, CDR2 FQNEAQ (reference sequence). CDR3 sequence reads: CASSLEGPWDRGFASYTF. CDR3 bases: TGTGCCAGCAGCTTAGAAGGCCCCTGGGACAGGGGGTTCGCAAGCTACACCTTC.

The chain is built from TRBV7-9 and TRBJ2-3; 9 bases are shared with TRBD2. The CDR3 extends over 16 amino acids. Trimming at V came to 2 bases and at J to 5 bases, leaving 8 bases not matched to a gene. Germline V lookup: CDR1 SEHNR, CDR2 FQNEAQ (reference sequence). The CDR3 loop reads CASSLSAGGPGDTQYF. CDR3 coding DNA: TGTGCCAGCAGCTTAAGTGCGGGAGGGCCTGGAGATACGCAGTATTTT. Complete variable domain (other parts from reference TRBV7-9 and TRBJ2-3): DTGVSQNPRHKITKRGQNVTFRCDPISEHNRLYWYRQTLGQGPEFLTYFQNEAQLEKSRLLSDRFSAERPKGSFSTLEIQRTEQGDSAMYLCASSLSAGGPGDTQYFGPGTRLTVL.

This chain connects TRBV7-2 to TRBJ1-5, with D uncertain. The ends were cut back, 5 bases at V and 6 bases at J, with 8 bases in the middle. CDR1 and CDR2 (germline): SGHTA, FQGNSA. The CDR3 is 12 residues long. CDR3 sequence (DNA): TGTGCCAGCAGCAGGACGGGTCAGCCCCAGCATTTT. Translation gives CASSRTGQPQHF. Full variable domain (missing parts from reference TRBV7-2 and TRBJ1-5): GAGVSQSPSNKVTEKGKDVELRCDPISGHTALYWYRQSLGQGLEFLIYFQGNSAPDKSGLPSDRFSAERTGGSVSTLTIQRTQQEDSAVYLCASSRTGQPQHFGDGTRLSIL.

The DNA of the CDR3 is TGTGCCAGCAGTTACATAATACCGGGACAGACGGACCACGAGCAGTACTTC. Protein sequence: CASSYIIPGQTDHEQYF. The chain is built from TRBV27 and TRBJ2-7, with 7 bases matching TRBD1. Germline V gene data show CDR1 as MNHEY and CDR2 as SMNVEV (reference sequence). The ends lost 4 bases at V and 5 bases at J; junction bases unmatched: 17. This CDR3 has 17 residues.

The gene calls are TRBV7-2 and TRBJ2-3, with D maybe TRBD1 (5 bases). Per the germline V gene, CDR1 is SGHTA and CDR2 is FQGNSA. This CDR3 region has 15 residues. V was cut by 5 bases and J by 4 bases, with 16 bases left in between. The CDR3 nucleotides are TGTGCCAGCAGCCCTCCGGGCAGGGCTGCAGATACGCAGTATTTT. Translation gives CASSPPGRAADTQYF.

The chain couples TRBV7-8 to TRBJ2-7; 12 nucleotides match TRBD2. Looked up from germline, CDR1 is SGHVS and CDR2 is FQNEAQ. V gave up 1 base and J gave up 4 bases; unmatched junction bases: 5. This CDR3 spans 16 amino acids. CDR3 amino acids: CASSLGLAGVRYEQYF. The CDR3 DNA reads TGTGCCAGCAGCTTAGGACTAGCGGGAGTAAGGTACGAGCAGTACTTC.

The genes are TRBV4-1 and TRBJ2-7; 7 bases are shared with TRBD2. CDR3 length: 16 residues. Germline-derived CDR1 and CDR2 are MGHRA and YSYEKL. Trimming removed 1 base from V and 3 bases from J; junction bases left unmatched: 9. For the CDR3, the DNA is TGCGCCAGCAGCCAAGGGCCCCTAGCGGCGGACTACGAGCAGTACTTC. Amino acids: CASSQGPLAADYEQYF.

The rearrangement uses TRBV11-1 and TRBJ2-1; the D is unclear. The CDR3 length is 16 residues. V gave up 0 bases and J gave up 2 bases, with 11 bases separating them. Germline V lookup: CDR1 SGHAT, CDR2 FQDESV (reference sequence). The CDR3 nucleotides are TGTGCCAGCAGCTTAGCGTTAGCCCACACCTACAATGAGCAGTTCTTC. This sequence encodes CASSLALAHTYNEQFF.